The entry below describes one T cell receptor beta chain. Its antigen is undetermined. V lost 2 bases and J 5 bases, leaving 22 bases between the germline ends. The CDR3 totals 17 residues. Germline V lookup: CDR1 SGHDN, CDR2 FVKESK. Generated by immunoSEQ multiplex PCR, the TCRdb table keeps only in-frame clones and is missing some. The sample lists some 39,000 clones, about 90% occurring once. This specimen belongs to a study of OX40 agonist ivuxolimab in advanced cancers. Study-wide background: Ivuxolimab, an agonistic anti-OX40 (CD134) antibody, was given to patients. General study results and limits: Averaging showed that CD8+ T cells had more expanded clones than CD4+ did.

The sequence was collected from an adult with an advanced solid tumor such as melanoma, head and neck, liver or kidney cancer. This sequence joins TRBV14 and TRBJ2-7; maybe TRBD1 (6 bases). Sample: CD4+ or CD8+ T cells sorted from blood, taken in a trial of the OX40 agonist ivuxolimab. This CDR3 reads CASSQTFLRDNLNEQYF. The CDR3 coding sequence is TGTGCCAGCAGCCAAACTTTCCTCCGGGACAATTTAAACGAGCAGTACTTC.